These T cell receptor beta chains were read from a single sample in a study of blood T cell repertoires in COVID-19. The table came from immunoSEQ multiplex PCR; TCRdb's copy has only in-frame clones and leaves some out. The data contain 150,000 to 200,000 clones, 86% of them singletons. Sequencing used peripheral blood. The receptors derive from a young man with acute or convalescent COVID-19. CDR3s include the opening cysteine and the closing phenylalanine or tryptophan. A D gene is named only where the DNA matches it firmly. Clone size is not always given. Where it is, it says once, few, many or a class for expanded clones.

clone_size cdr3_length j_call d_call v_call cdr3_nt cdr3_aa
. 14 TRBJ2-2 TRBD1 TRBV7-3 TGTGCCAGCCCGGGACAGGGGCTTTCCGGGGAGCTGTTTTTT CASPGQGLSGELFF
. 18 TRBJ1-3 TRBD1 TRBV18 TGTGCCAGCTCACCAATCCCGGGACAGGGGAGCTCTGGAAACACCATATATTTT CASSPIPGQGSSGNTIYF
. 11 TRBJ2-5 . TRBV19 TGTGCCAGTAGACTAGGAGAGACCCAGTACTTC CASRLGETQYF
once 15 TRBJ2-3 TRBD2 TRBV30 TGTGCCTGTTTCAGCGGGGGGGGAAGCACAGATACGCAGTATTTT CACFSGGGSTDTQYF
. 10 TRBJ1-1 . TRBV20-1 TGCAGTGCTACAGGGTTTGAAGCTTTCTTT CSATGFEAFF
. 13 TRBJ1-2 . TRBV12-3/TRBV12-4 TGTGCCAGCGGACCTGCAGGGTCCTATGGCTACACCTTC CASGPAGSYGYTF
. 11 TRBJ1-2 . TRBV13 TGTGCCAGCAGCTTATCCGTTCCCTACACCTTC CASSLSVPYTF
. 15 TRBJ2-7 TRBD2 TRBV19 TGTGCCAGTAGTTATGGCGGGGGGATCACCTACGAGCAGTACTTC CASSYGGGITYEQYF
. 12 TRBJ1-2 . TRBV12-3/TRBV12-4 TGTGCCAGCAGTCCCCATGACTATGGCTACACCTTC CASSPHDYGYTF
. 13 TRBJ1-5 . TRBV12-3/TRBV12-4 TGTGCCAGCAGTTTAAACAGGAATCAGCCCCAGCATTTT CASSLNRNQPQHF
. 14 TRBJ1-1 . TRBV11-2 TGTGCCAGCAGCTTGGATCAGGGGCACACTGAAGCTTTCTTT CASSLDQGHTEAFF
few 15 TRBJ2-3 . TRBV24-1 TGTGCCACTGAGCCCCAGGAATGGGGCACAGATACGCAGTATTTT CATEPQEWGTDTQYF
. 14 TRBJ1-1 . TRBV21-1 . CASSKVGEGTEAFF
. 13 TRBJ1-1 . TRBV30 TGTGCCTGGAGTGTTATCGTTGGAGGTGAAGCTTTCTTT CAWSVIVGGEAFF
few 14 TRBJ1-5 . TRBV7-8 TGTGCCAGCAGCTTGGAGACAGGTTATCAGCCCCAGCATTTT CASSLETGYQPQHF
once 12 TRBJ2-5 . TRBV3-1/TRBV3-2 TGTGCCAGCAGCCCTTCCCGGGAGACCCAGTACTTC CASSPSRETQYF
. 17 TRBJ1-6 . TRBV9 TGTGCCAGCAGCGTAGCCCCGGGAACGCAGAGTAATTCACCCCTCCACTTT CASSVAPGTQSNSPLHF
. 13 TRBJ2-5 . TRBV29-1 TGCAGCGTTCCCCGGGACATCCAAGAGACCCAGTACTTC CSVPRDIQETQYF